The 28 T cell receptor beta chains in this list originate from one sample, sequenced in a study of T-cell reconstitution after alpha-beta-depleted transplantation in children (TCRdb year 2016). Library preparation was by PCR. Sequencing relied on an Illumina HiSeq 2500. Molecular barcoding was employed in the preparation of TCR libraries, with unique molecular identifiers being used to normalize TCRbeta repertoire quantification. Through fastp at Q25 and MiXCR, TCRdb rebuilt clones from the public reads, retaining in-frame beta chains. Under each unique CDR3 protein, matching rows form one entry showing the most common genes and DNA. The sample table contains hundreds of thousands of distinct CDR3 sequences; only one count was recorded for roughly a tenth of them. Of the sample, roughly 4% falls within the top ten clones. The specimen was PBMCs from the stem cell graft donor, collected from the stem cell graft. The receptors stem from a human donor who donated a stem cell graft to a child with acute myeloid leukemia.

The chain carries TRBV9 and TRBJ2-1; no reliable D call. Trimming pared 0 bases from V and 4 bases from J, leaving 8 bases between. Looked up from germline, CDR1 is SGDLS and CDR2 is YYNGEE. The CDR3 runs to 14 residues. CDR3 bases: TGTGCCAGCAGCGTAGCTACAGAATACAATGAGCAGTTCTTC. This gives the protein CASSVATEYNEQFF. Filled out from reference TRBV9 and TRBJ2-1, the complete variable domain reads DSGVTQTPKHLITATGQRVTLRCSPRSGDLSVYWYQQSLDQGLQFLIQYYNGEERAKGNILERFSAQQFPDLHSELNLSSLELGDSALYFCASSVATEYNEQFFGPGTRLTVL.

The CDR3 region is CASSPTGQSYNEQFF. CDR3 in DNA: TGTGCCAGCAGCCCAACGGGACAGTCCTACAATGAGCAGTTCTTC. J is TRBJ2-1 and V is TRBV21-1; TRBD1 is the table's D call and was not checked against the DNA. TRBV21-1 constitutes a pseudogene. The CDR3 length is 15 residues.

This clonotype showed up just a few times. This rearrangement joins TRBV3-1 to TRBJ2-7; 7 nucleotides match TRBD2. The CDR3 sequence is 15 residues long. The V gene end was trimmed by 1 base and the J gene end by 3 bases; junction bases not matched to a gene: 6. CDR1 LGHDT and CDR2 YNNKEL come from the germline V gene (reference sequence). The CDR3 nucleotides are TGTGCCAGCAGCCAAGTTGACGGGAGGATCTACGAGCAGTACTTC. Its translation is CASSQVDGRIYEQYF.

The chain uses TRBV7-2 and TRBJ1-1; no definite D call. CDR3 size: 16 residues. V lost 1 base, J lost 1 base, and 13 bases lay in between. Looked up from germline, CDR1 is SGHTA and CDR2 is FQGNSA. The CDR3 sequence is CASSLGTAWKNTEAFF. The DNA for the CDR3 is TGTGCCAGCAGCTTAGGGACGGCTTGGAAGAACACTGAAGCTTTCTTT.

This clonotype was recorded at least ten times. The chain employs TRBV9 and TRBJ2-5, with TRBD1 identical over 7 bases. Germline loops: CDR1 SGDLS, CDR2 YYNGEE. Germline trimming cut 3 bases from V and 0 bases from J; bases unmatched to any gene: 8. The length of the CDR3 is 16 residues. CDR3 region: CASSGTNRGDQETQYF. The CDR3 DNA is TGTGCCAGCAGCGGCACAAACAGGGGCGACCAAGAGACCCAGTACTTC.

This clonotype was seen only a few times. The chain combines TRBV3-1 with TRBJ2-3; D is perhaps TRBD1 (6 bases). The CDR3 loop spans 14 amino acids. Trimming took 4 bases from V and 5 from J, leaving 13 bases between them. CDR1 LGHDT and CDR2 YNNKEL come from the germline V gene (reference sequence). Here the CDR3 reads CASSRIQGGDTQYF. CDR3 DNA sequence: TGTGCCAGCAGCCGAATACAGGGTGGAGATACGCAGTATTTT.

V is TRBV5-1 and J is TRBJ2-1, with a possible D match to TRBD2 (6 bases). Trimming left V 2 bases short and J 5 bases short, with 8 bases between. Germline CDR1 is SGHRS and CDR2 is YFSETQ. This CDR3 has 13 residues. The CDR3 nucleotides are TGCGCCAGCAGCTTCAGCGGGCACAATGAGCAGTTCTTC. Its protein is CASSFSGHNEQFF.

This clonotype showed up just a few times. The chain couples TRBV20-1 to TRBJ1-1; D unresolved. CDR1 and CDR2 (germline): DFQATT, SNEGSKA (reference sequence). V was cut by 1 base and J by 6 bases, with 6 bases left in between. The CDR3 contains 11 residues. The DNA of the CDR3 is TGCAGTGCTAGAGTAGGCCCTGAAGCTTTCTTT. Translated: CSARVGPEAFF.

This clonotype has just a few counts. The chain is built from TRBV12-3 or TRBV12-4 and TRBJ2-5, with unresolved D. V gave up 8 bases and J gave up 3 bases, with 10 bases separating them. The CDR3 spans 12 residues. The CDR3 DNA reads as TGTGCCAGCGCGCTTGACGAAGAGACCCAGTACTTC. As protein: CASALDEETQYF.

This clonotype was observed a few times. V is TRBV29-1 and J is TRBJ2-3, with 11 nucleotides matching TRBD2. Germline trimming cut 4 bases from V and 0 bases from J; bases unmatched to any gene: 6. The germline CDR1 and CDR2 sequences are SQVTM and ANQGSEA. CDR3 length: 16 residues. CDR3 in DNA: TGCAGCGTTGTAGGGACTAGCGGATCTAGCACAGATACGCAGTATTTT. Its translation is CSVVGTSGSSTDTQYF.

This clonotype was seen more than once but under ten times. The chain carries TRBV19 and TRBJ1-2; perhaps TRBD1 as D (5 bases). Germline V gives CDR1 LNHDA, CDR2 SQIVND (reference sequence). This CDR3 is built from 16 residues. The V and J ends lost 5 bases and 4 bases respectively, with 20 bases between them. CDR3 amino acids: CASSPSGRLTGYGYTF. As DNA, the CDR3 is TGTGCCAGTAGTCCCTCGGGGCGCCTGACGGGCTATGGCTACACCTTC.

This clonotype showed up just a few times. The J gene is TRBJ2-1, the V gene TRBV20-1, with 9 bases lining up with TRBD2. Germline CDR1 and CDR2: DFQATT and SNEGSKA (reference sequence). This CDR3 is 15 amino acids long. V was clipped by 3 bases and J by 0 bases; unmatched bases: 3. As DNA, the CDR3 is TGCAGTGCTAGGCTAGCGGGACACTCCTACAATGAGCAGTTCTTC. As protein: CSARLAGHSYNEQFF.

The chain combines TRBV18 with TRBJ2-3; 9 bases agree with TRBD1. V shed 2 bases, J shed 5 bases, and the junction held 5 bases outside the gene matches. From germline, CDR1 is KGHSH and CDR2 LQKENI. This CDR3 has 15 residues. CDR3 sequence (DNA): TGTGCCAGCTCACCAGTGACAGGGGGAAGAGATACGCAGTATTTT. Translated: CASSPVTGGRDTQYF.

This clonotype appeared many times. CDR3 sequence (DNA): TGCAGCGCCGGGCCCGGGCAAGAGACCCAGTACTTC. This codes for CSAGPGQETQYF. This sequence joins TRBV29-1 and TRBJ2-5; D is undetermined. The CDR3 runs 12 residues. V was trimmed by 7 bases and J by 2 bases, leaving 11 bases between them. CDR1 and CDR2 (germline): SQVTM, ANQGSEA.

This clonotype was observed a few times. The rearrangement joins TRBV11-2 to TRBJ2-6; possibly TRBD2 for D (5 bases). Germline loops: CDR1 SGHAT, CDR2 FQNNGV. The CDR3 covers 15 residues. V was shortened by 1 base and J by 3 bases, with 7 bases between the two germline ends. For the CDR3, the DNA is TGTGCCAGCAGCTTAGGTAGCGTTGGGGCCAACGTCCTGACTTTC. This encodes CASSLGSVGANVLTF.

This clonotype was seen ten or more times. The chain links TRBV6-5 to TRBJ2-5; weak D call: TRBD1 (6 bases). The CDR3 is made up of 15 amino acids. With 2 bases removed from V and 4 bases from J, the gap between germline ends came to 14 bases. Looked up from germline, CDR1 is MNHEY and CDR2 is SVGAGI. The CDR3 sequence is CASSYLDSTGETQYF. CDR3 bases: TGTGCCAGCAGTTACCTGGACAGTACCGGAGAGACCCAGTACTTC.

This clonotype has ten or more counts. This rearrangement joins TRBV20-1 to TRBJ1-3; possible D gene TRBD1, 6 bases. V lost 4 bases and J 0 bases, leaving 10 bases between the germline ends. Looked up from germline, CDR1 is DFQATT and CDR2 is SNEGSKA (reference sequence). CDR3 length equals 14 residues. The CDR3: CSAKQGGSGNTIYF. The CDR3 DNA reads TGCAGTGCTAAACAGGGAGGCTCTGGAAACACCATATATTTT.

This clonotype has a count of ten or more. DNA of the CDR3: TGCAGCGGCTCGACAGGAAGGAACACTGAAGCTTTCTTT. Its translation: CSGSTGRNTEAFF. This chain joins TRBV29-1 and TRBJ1-1, with D possibly TRBD1 on 6 matching bases. V dropped 7 bases and J dropped 1 base, with 13 bases sitting between them. CDR3 length: 13 amino acids. Germline V CDR1 and CDR2: SQVTM, ANQGSEA. Full variable domain (remainder filled in from reference TRBV29-1 and TRBJ1-1): SAVISQKPSRDICQRGTSLTIQCQVDSQVTMMFWYRQQPGQSLTLIATANQGSEATYESGFVIDKFPISRPNLTFSTLTVSNMSPEDSSIYLCSGSTGRNTEAFFGQGTRLTVV.

This clonotype was counted ten times or more. V is TRBV9 and J is TRBJ2-1; 10 positions agree with TRBD2. Germline V gene lookup returns CDR1 SGDLS and CDR2 YYNGEE. J gave up 9 bases and V 3 bases, and 6 bases lay outside the gene matches. The CDR3 is 14 residues long. The CDR3 nucleotides read TGTGCCAGCAGCGGACTAGCGGGTGGGGGTGAGCAGTTCTTC. The encoded protein is CASSGLAGGGEQFF.

The sample holds many counts of this clonotype. The rearrangement uses TRBV5-6 and TRBJ2-7; the match to TRBD1 covers 10 bases. The CDR3 is 16 amino acids. The germline CDR1 and CDR2 sequences are SGHDT and YYEEEE. The V segment lost 1 base and the J segment 7 bases; nucleotides outside the gene matches: 11. The CDR3 nucleotides are TGTGCCAGCAGCTTGTTGGGGACAGGGGTTTGGTGGGAGCAGTACTTC. It yields the protein CASSLLGTGVWWEQYF.

The chain is built from TRBV12-3 or TRBV12-4 and TRBJ1-5, with TRBD1 matching 10 bases. The CDR3 is 14 amino acids. V trimming: 6 bases; J trimming: 7 bases; junction bases outside the gene matches: 6. The CDR3 region has the DNA TGTGCCAGCAGCCAGACAGGGGGCAGACAGCCCCAGCATTTT. Protein product: CASSQTGGRQPQHF.

This clonotype was seen at least ten times. The gene calls are TRBV9 and TRBJ2-3; D perhaps matches TRBD2 (6 bases). The germline V and J ends were trimmed by 3 bases and 2 bases, with 19 bases remaining between them. The CDR3 covers 17 residues. Germline V lookup: CDR1 SGDLS, CDR2 YYNGEE. The CDR3 is CASSAEARTTLTDTQYF. The CDR3 DNA is TGTGCCAGCAGCGCCGAAGCCCGGACTACCCTCACAGATACGCAGTATTTT.

The sample holds many counts of this clonotype. V usage is TRBV20-1 and J usage is TRBJ2-7; 7 bases align to TRBD2. The V and J ends lost 0 bases and 12 bases, in that order; junction bases with no gene match: 5. The CDR3 is 11 amino acids. The germline V gene has CDR1 DFQATT and CDR2 SNEGSKA (reference sequence). The chain's CDR3 is CSARDQGEGYF. DNA of the CDR3: TGCAGTGCTAGAGATCAAGGGGAGGGGTACTTC.

The table lists this clonotype with a few counts. The rearrangement uses TRBV5-5 and TRBJ2-7; either TRBD1 or TRBD2 may supply D (5 bases each). The CDR3 has 15 amino acids. V lost 4 bases and J lost 3, with 17 bases in between. CDR1 is SGHKS and CDR2 is YYEKEE in the germline V gene (reference sequence). CDR3 region: CASSLVGPLDYEQYF. CDR3 sequence (DNA): TGTGCCAGCAGCCTCGTGGGACCCTTAGACTACGAGCAGTACTTC.

For the CDR3, the DNA is TGTGCCAGCAGCTATCAACAGGGGCATAATTCACCCCTCCACTTT. It codes for CASSYQQGHNSPLHF. This chain connects TRBV7-2 to TRBJ1-6; TRBD1 agrees at 7 bases. The germline V gene has CDR1 SGHTA and CDR2 FQGNSA. Trimming cost V 4 bases and J 5 bases; bases outside gene matches: 5. The CDR3 extends over 15 amino acids.

The CDR3 region is CASSLLPGQGNEQFF. The CDR3 DNA reads TGTGCCAGCAGTCTCCTACCGGGACAGGGGAATGAGCAGTTCTTC. The J gene is TRBJ2-1, the V gene TRBV28; 10 bases are a match to TRBD1. V was clipped by 5 bases and J by 7 bases; unmatched bases: 8. The CDR3 totals 15 residues. The germline CDR1 and CDR2 sequences are MDHEN and SYDVKM.

The chain recombines TRBV20-1 with TRBJ2-7; the D gene is possibly TRBD1 (6 bases). V was clipped by 0 bases and J by 2 bases, with 14 bases between them. The V gene's germline CDR1 is DFQATT and CDR2 SNEGSKA (reference sequence). The CDR3 consists of 15 residues. DNA for the CDR3: TGCAGTGCTAGAGATTTTAGGGGGAGCGCCTACGAGCAGTACTTC. Amino acid sequence: CSARDFRGSAYEQYF.

The table lists this clonotype with many counts. The chain employs TRBV3-1 and TRBJ2-1, with D possibly being TRBD2 (7 bases). Germline CDR1 is LGHDT and CDR2 is YNNKEL (reference sequence). The CDR3 length is 16 residues. Trimming removed 10 bases from V and 0 bases from J, with 19 bases in between. This CDR3 is CATAGARLSSYNEQFF. Written as DNA, the CDR3 is TGTGCCACCGCGGGGGCTAGGCTAAGCTCCTACAATGAGCAGTTCTTC.